Listed below are T cell receptor beta chains from one sample, sequenced in a study of blood T cell repertoires in COVID-19. The table came from immunoSEQ multiplex PCR; TCRdb's copy has only in-frame clones and leaves some out. The repertoire holds approximately 9,800 clones, with 80% as singletons. The sequencing sample was made of peripheral blood. These receptors were taken from a man aged 65 to 85 with active COVID-19. Both conserved end residues are trimmed from each CDR3. A D gene is named only where the DNA matches it firmly.

>16|TRBJ2-7|TRBV28|TRBD2
ASSFFPSGKSGGDEQY
>12|TRBJ2-6|TRBV13|TRBD2
ASHGGVGANVLT
>14|TRBJ1-1|TRBV19|-
ASSIVGNRMNTEAF
>13|TRBJ2-7|TRBV4-3|TRBD1
ASSQARDRYYEQY
>13|TRBJ2-5|TRBV7-2|-
ASRLLGSFQETQY
>10|TRBJ2-3|TRBV30|-
AWSENTDTQY
>12|TRBJ2-7|TRBV5-1|-
ASSLGGRTYEQY
>14|TRBJ2-5|TRBV4-1|-
ASSPYFRGLRETQY
>13|TRBJ1-1|TRBV6-2/TRBV6-3|-
ASSYRTDSRPEAF
>14|TRBJ2-1|TRBV7-3|-
ASSLAYRASPHEQF
>13|TRBJ2-7|TRBV19|-
ASSIPGLSSRKQY
>12|TRBJ1-2|TRBV7-3|-
ASSLTPGVYGYT
>14|TRBJ2-5|TRBV5-1|TRBD2
ASSPEGLAGEETQY
>12|TRBJ2-1|TRBV18|TRBD1
ASSLGQGINEQF
>9|TRBJ2-7|TRBV28|-
ASSPPSPWY
>14|TRBJ2-1|TRBV11-2|TRBD2
ASSLLGGRAFNEQF
>17|TRBJ2-3|TRBV9|TRBD2
ASSVLPSTSGKAGDTQY
>12|TRBJ1-2|TRBV19|-
ASVSRGEYYGYT
>14|TRBJ2-7|TRBV23-1|TRBD2
ASSQSRLADVWEQY
>10|TRBJ1-3|TRBV2|-
ASNRVGNTIY
>11|TRBJ2-7|TRBV7-3|TRBD2
ASSRTSGFEQY
>11|TRBJ2-7|TRBV7-6|-
ASSFEQNYEQY
>11|TRBJ2-7|TRBV28|-
ASSLGSRTAQY
>11|TRBJ1-2|TRBV19|-
ASNGQYFDGYT
>13|TRBJ1-2|TRBV3-1/TRBV3-2|-
ASNRRTDRNYGYT
>12|TRBJ1-1|TRBV5-1|TRBD1
ASSAGTANTEAF
>12|TRBJ2-3|TRBV15|-
ATSRGASRDTQY
>13|TRBJ2-3|TRBV4-2|-
ASSQPGSRIDTQY
>14|TRBJ2-1|TRBV28|TRBD2
ASSRLPSGRRYEQF
>9|TRBJ2-5|TRBV6-5|TRBD1
ASKQGETQY
>11|TRBJ2-5|TRBV7-3|-
ASSLNIGETQY
>12|TRBJ2-2|TRBV5-4|TRBD1
ASTKQGGTGELF
>19|TRBJ2-4|TRBV6-1|TRBD1
ASSEAQVYSGQSFPKNIQY
>13|TRBJ2-5|TRBV11-3|TRBD1
ASSLVGTGGETQY
>13|TRBJ2-7|TRBV6-5|TRBD2
ASSSRRGISYEQY
>13|TRBJ2-5|TRBV2|-
ASSSLREQLETQY